The 27 T cell receptor beta chains given below trace back to one sample, sequenced in a study of cytomegalovirus exposure and HLA in healthy donors. The PCR made use of 60 Vbeta and 13 Jbeta primers. TCRdb's copy holds only in-frame clones and misses some; the assay was immunoSEQ multiplex PCR. This table has approximately 160,000 clones, roughly 79% appearing once. Sequencing was carried out using PBMCs. These receptor sequences come from a male donor in good health and CMV-seropositive.

This clone has just one count. The chain carries TRBV11-3 and TRBJ2-3; D is uncertain. This CDR3 is built from 15 residues. The germline V gene encodes CDR1 SGHNT and CDR2 YENEEA. Between the trimmed V and J ends, which lost 5 bases and 1 base, there was a span of 13 bases. DNA of the CDR3: TGTGCCAGCAGCCCCGGTACCATACGCACAGATACGCAGTATTTT. This translates into CASSPGTIRTDTQYF.

This chain connects TRBV5-5 to TRBJ1-2; 12 bases fit TRBD1. The CDR3 loop spans 16 amino acids. In germline, CDR1 is SGHKS, CDR2 YYEKEE (reference sequence). The ends lost 3 bases at V and 3 bases at J; junction bases unmatched: 6. DNA of the CDR3: TGTGCCAGCAGCTCCCTTTGGGACAGGGGGCACTATGGCTACACCTTC. Translated: CASSSLWDRGHYGYTF.

The rearrangement uses TRBV4-3 and TRBJ1-1; D not certain. The germline V gene encodes CDR1 LGHNA and CDR2 YSLEER. Trimming took off 3 bases at V and 1 base at J, with 9 bases between the two ends. The CDR3 runs to 14 residues. The CDR3 here is CASSHSVANTEAFF. CDR3 DNA: TGCGCCAGCAGCCACAGTGTAGCGAACACTGAAGCTTTCTTT.

V and J are TRBV7-2 and TRBJ1-5; weak D call: TRBD1 (5 bases). Trimming cost V 5 bases and J 0 bases, with 14 bases left between them. This CDR3 is 16 amino acids long. Germline CDR1 and CDR2: SGHTA and FQGNSA. The CDR3 loop is CASSPDSTHSNQPQHF. CDR3 sequence (DNA): TGTGCCAGCAGCCCTGACAGTACACATAGCAATCAGCCCCAGCATTTT.

This chain links TRBV29-1 with TRBJ2-5; D is possibly TRBD1 (5 bases). V lost 3 bases and J 1 base, leaving 12 bases between the germline ends. From germline, CDR1 is SQVTM and CDR2 ANQGSEA. The CDR3 is 14 residues long. The chain's CDR3 is CSVEDKSAQETQYF. The DNA of the CDR3 is TGCAGCGTTGAGGACAAGTCGGCCCAAGAGACCCAGTACTTC.

The chain recombines TRBV7-9 with TRBJ1-5, with 7 bases identical to TRBD1. This CDR3 is 14 amino acids long. V was pared by 4 bases and J by 5 bases, with 5 bases of the junction left unmatched. CDR1 and CDR2 (germline): SEHNR, FQNEAQ (reference sequence). DNA of the CDR3: TGTGCCAGCAGCTCGGACAGGAGCTATCAGCCCCAGCATTTT. This translates into CASSSDRSYQPQHF.

The chain joins TRBV9 to TRBJ2-5; tentative D call: TRBD1 (6 bases). The length of the CDR3 is 15 residues. The V end was cut by 0 bases, the J end by 4 bases, with 13 bases between. From germline, CDR1 is SGDLS and CDR2 YYNGEE. CDR3 loop: CASSVVAGEVETQYF. The CDR3 nucleotides read TGTGCCAGCAGCGTAGTGGCAGGGGAAGTAGAGACCCAGTACTTC.

The chain recombines TRBV2 with TRBJ2-6; TRBD2 matches 8 bases. Germline-derived CDR1 and CDR2 are SNHLY and FYNNEI. The V and J ends lost 4 bases and 0 bases, in that order; junction bases with no gene match: 5. This CDR3 spans 17 amino acids. The CDR3 protein is CASSGGTSLSGANVLTF. The CDR3 DNA reads as TGTGCCAGCAGTGGTGGGACTAGTCTCTCTGGGGCCAACGTCCTGACTTTC.

This chain connects TRBV30 to TRBJ1-2; D remains ambiguous. This CDR3 comprises 12 residues. Trimming stripped 1 base from V and 4 bases from J, with 7 bases between. CDR1 and CDR2 from the germline V gene are GTSNPN and SVGIG (reference sequence). CDR3 sequence (DNA): TGTGCCTGGAGTGCACGGAGCTATGGCTACACCTTC. This encodes CAWSARSYGYTF.

The table lists this clone with a few counts. The chain employs TRBV27 and TRBJ2-5; TRBD2 is a possible D gene (6 bases). V gave up 6 bases and J gave up 3 bases, with 8 bases separating them. This CDR3 has 12 amino acids. In germline, CDR1 is MNHEY, CDR2 SMNVEV (reference sequence). The CDR3 sequence: CASSGREETQYF. DNA of the CDR3: TGTGCCAGCAGCGGGAGAGAAGAGACCCAGTACTTC.

The V call is TRBV2, the J call TRBJ2-1, with D perhaps TRBD2 (6 bases). Germline V gives CDR1 SNHLY, CDR2 FYNNEI. The CDR3 has 13 amino acids. V lost 8 bases to trimming and J lost 14 bases, with 22 bases between them. Written as DNA, the CDR3 is TGTGCCAGCGGGGGTGGAGGGATTCTTAAGGAGTTCTTC. This translates into CASGGGGILKEFF.

V and J are TRBV6-6 and TRBJ2-3, with 12 bases fitting TRBD2. Germline V gives CDR1 MNHNY, CDR2 SVGAGI (reference sequence). The V segment lost 5 bases and the J segment 6 bases; nucleotides outside the gene matches: 6. This CDR3 region has 15 residues. In nucleotides, the CDR3 is TGTGCCAGCAGTGCTAGCGGGGGGGCCGGGGATACGCAGTATTTT. Translated: CASSASGGAGDTQYF.

This chain joins TRBV5-6 and TRBJ2-2, with TRBD2 matching over 10 bases. CDR1 is SGHDT and CDR2 is YYEEEE in the germline V gene. V lost 0 bases, J lost 0 bases, and 2 bases stayed unmatched. The CDR3 runs to 17 residues. CDR3 protein: CASSLGTSGANTGELFF. The CDR3 nucleotides read TGTGCCAGCAGCTTGGGGACTAGCGGCGCGAACACCGGGGAGCTGTTTTTT.

The chain has TRBV5-1 and TRBJ2-7; D uncertain. Between the trimmed V and J ends, which lost 0 bases and 5 bases, there was a span of 6 bases. Germline CDR1 and CDR2: SGHRS and YFSETQ. This CDR3 has 12 amino acids. CDR3: CASSLEGDEQYF. CDR3 DNA: TGCGCCAGCAGCTTGGAAGGAGACGAGCAGTACTTC.

This chain connects TRBV19 to TRBJ2-7, with a possible D match to TRBD2 (6 bases). The germline V and J ends were trimmed by 7 bases and 2 bases, with 15 bases remaining between them. CDR1 and CDR2 (germline): LNHDA, SQIVND (reference sequence). This CDR3 is built from 14 residues. CDR3 nucleotides: TGTGCCAGTATTTGGGGAGGAGACCCCTACGAGCAGTACTTC. Translating gives CASIWGGDPYEQYF. The full variable domain, rest sourced from reference TRBV19 and TRBJ2-7, is DGGITQSPKYLFRKEGQNVTLSCEQNLNHDAMYWYRQDPGQGLRLIYYSQIVNDFQKGDIAEGYSVSREKKESFPLTVTSAQKNPTAFYLCASIWGGDPYEQYFGPGTRLTVT.

V and J are TRBV6-5 and TRBJ2-7; weak D call: TRBD1 (6 bases). The CDR3 is 15 amino acids. Germline CDR1 is MNHEY and CDR2 is SVGAGI. V was pared by 6 bases and J by 3 bases, with 18 bases between. The CDR3 loop reads CASSESRTAYYEQYF. DNA of the CDR3: TGTGCCAGCAGCGAGAGCCGGACAGCCTACTACGAGCAGTACTTC.

The chain uses TRBV2 and TRBJ2-7; TRBD2 aligns across 8 bases. Germline CDR1 reads SNHLY; CDR2 reads FYNNEI. The CDR3 extends over 13 amino acids. The ends lost 6 bases at V and 3 bases at J; junction bases unmatched: 4. The CDR3 nucleotides are TGTGCCAGCAGGACAGCGGGGGTCTACGAGCAGTACTTC. It codes for CASRTAGVYEQYF.

This chain uses TRBV7-9 with TRBJ2-2, with 7 bases aligning to TRBD1. The V gene's germline CDR1 is SEHNR and CDR2 FQNEAQ (reference sequence). V dropped 8 bases and J dropped 3; count of bases not matched to a gene: 9. The CDR3 has 15 residues. The CDR3 is CASDVSQGDTGELFF. The CDR3 nucleotides are TGTGCCAGCGACGTATCCCAGGGGGACACCGGGGAGCTGTTTTTT.

This chain connects TRBV5-8 to TRBJ2-6; maybe TRBD2 (5 bases). Trimming removed 0 bases from V and 0 bases from J, with 7 bases in between. The CDR3 loop spans 16 amino acids. Germline CDR1 reads SGHTS; CDR2 reads YDEGEE. DNA of the CDR3: TGTGCCAGCAGCTTGGCCCGGGGCTCTGGGGCCAACGTCCTGACTTTC. This sequence encodes CASSLARGSGANVLTF.

The chain has TRBV2 and TRBJ2-5, with 10 bases that match TRBD2. The germline gives CDR1 SNHLY, CDR2 FYNNEI. V gave up 3 bases and J gave up 4 bases; unmatched junction bases: 11. The CDR3 runs to 17 residues. The CDR3 region is CASSDALAGGSGETQYF. Here the CDR3 DNA reads TGTGCCAGCAGTGACGCGTTAGCGGGGGGATCGGGAGAGACCCAGTACTTC.

The V gene is TRBV19, the J gene TRBJ2-2; 7 bases are shared with TRBD1. CDR1 and CDR2 from the germline V gene are LNHDA and SQIVND (reference sequence). CDR3 length: 17 amino acids. The trim removed 0 bases at V and 4 bases at J, leaving 8 bases unmatched. CDR3 nucleotides: TGTGCCAGTAGTATAGATAAAGGGGGCCTAGGCACCGGGGAGCTGTTTTTT. Protein product: CASSIDKGGLGTGELFF.

V usage is TRBV5-1 and J usage is TRBJ1-4, with D possibly TRBD1 on 5 matching bases. Trimming took 4 bases from V and 3 from J, leaving 13 bases between them. The length of the CDR3 is 15 residues. The germline CDR1 and CDR2 sequences are SGHRS and YFSETQ. The chain's CDR3 is CASSRAGRSNEKLFF. In DNA, the CDR3 is TGCGCCAGCAGCCGGGCAGGGCGGTCTAATGAAAAACTGTTTTTT.

This chain joins TRBV11-2 and TRBJ1-3; 7 bases are a match to TRBD1. This CDR3 is built from 15 residues. Germline lookup yields CDR1 SGHAT and CDR2 FQNNGV. The V and J ends lost 4 bases and 4 bases, in that order; junction bases with no gene match: 7. The CDR3 sequence: CASSSFDRDGNTIYF. As DNA, the CDR3 is TGTGCCAGCAGCTCCTTCGACAGGGACGGAAACACCATATATTTT. The whole variable domain, filled in from reference TRBV11-2 and TRBJ1-3, reads EAGVAQSPRYKIIEKRQSVAFWCNPISGHATLYWYQQILGQGPKLLIQFQNNGVVDDSQLPKDRFSAERLKGVDSTLKIQPAKLEDSAVYLCASSSFDRDGNTIYFGEGSWLTVV.

This clone has just a few counts. The chain combines TRBV6-5 with TRBJ1-2; the match to TRBD1 covers 7 bases. CDR1 MNHEY and CDR2 SVGAGI come from the germline V gene. CDR3 length: 13 residues. The J segment lost 4 bases and the V segment lost 6 bases, leaving 5 bases of the junction unmatched. CDR3 sequence: CASSRDSGYGYTF. The CDR3 nucleotides are TGTGCCAGCAGCCGGGACAGCGGCTATGGCTACACCTTC.

The genes are TRBV7-9 and TRBJ1-1; 11 nucleotides agree with TRBD1. This CDR3 comprises 18 residues. CDR1 and CDR2 from the germline V gene are SEHNR and FQNEAQ (reference sequence). Trimming cost V 6 bases and J 0 bases; bases outside gene matches: 12. This CDR3 is CASSPLRGQGGVNTEAFF. CDR3 DNA sequence: TGTGCCAGCAGTCCCCTCCGGGGACAGGGGGGGGTGAACACTGAAGCTTTCTTT.

This clone was picked up one time. The rearrangement joins TRBV4-2 to TRBJ2-7; 11 bases map to TRBD2. This CDR3 comprises 17 residues. Germline V CDR1 and CDR2: LGHNA, YNFKEQ. Trimming cost V 0 bases and J 6 bases; bases outside gene matches: 10. As DNA, the CDR3 is TGTGCCAGCAGCCAAGATCTTGTTAGCGGGGGGGCCTCCGAGCAGTACTTC. Residues: CASSQDLVSGGASEQYF.

The chain recombines TRBV13 with TRBJ2-5; D perhaps matches TRBD1 (6 bases). The CDR3 sequence is 13 residues long. Germline V gives CDR1 PRHDT, CDR2 FYEKMQ (reference sequence). V was clipped by 1 base and J by 5 bases, with 8 bases between them. The CDR3 nucleotides read TGTGCCAGCAGCTTAGACAGGGACGAGACCCAGTACTTC. This codes for CASSLDRDETQYF.